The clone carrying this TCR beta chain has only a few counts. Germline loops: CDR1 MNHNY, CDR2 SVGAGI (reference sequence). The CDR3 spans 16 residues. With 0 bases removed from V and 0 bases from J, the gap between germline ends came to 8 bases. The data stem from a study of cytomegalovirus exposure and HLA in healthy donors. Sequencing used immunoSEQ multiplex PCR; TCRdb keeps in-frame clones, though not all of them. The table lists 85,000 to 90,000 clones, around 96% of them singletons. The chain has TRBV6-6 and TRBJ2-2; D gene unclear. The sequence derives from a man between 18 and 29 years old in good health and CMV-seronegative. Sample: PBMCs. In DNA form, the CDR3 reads TGTGCCAGCAGTTACTCGATAAGCGCGAACACCGGGGAGCTGTTTTTT. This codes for CASSYSISANTGELFF.